This T cell receptor beta chain was sequenced in a study of T cell responses to AZD1222 COVID-19 vaccine. CDR3 size: 14 residues. With 5 bases clipped from V and 2 bases from J, the junction kept 2 bases outside the gene matches. Germline assignment: CDR1 MGHDK and CDR2 SYGVNS. The sample holds one count of this clone. Its antigen is not known. The table came from immunoSEQ multiplex PCR; TCRdb's copy has only in-frame clones and leaves some out. This sample has about 180,000 clones, with about 90% found just once. Study conclusions and caveats: Unmutated variant regions reportedly attract nearly half of all spike-specific TCRs. Regions 160-218 and 743-854 dominated among vaccine-associated CD4 TCRs spanning spike. Clonal diversity may have been underestimated in mostly white British donors.

The sample in question was peripheral blood, obtained on day 0 of AZD1222 vaccination. The J gene is TRBJ1-5, the V gene TRBV25-1; 8 nucleotides line up with TRBD1. This sequence was found in an adult in good health. CDR3 protein: CASSQTGGNQPQHF. CDR3 bases: TGTGCCAGCAGTCAGACAGGGGGCAATCAGCCCCAGCATTTT.